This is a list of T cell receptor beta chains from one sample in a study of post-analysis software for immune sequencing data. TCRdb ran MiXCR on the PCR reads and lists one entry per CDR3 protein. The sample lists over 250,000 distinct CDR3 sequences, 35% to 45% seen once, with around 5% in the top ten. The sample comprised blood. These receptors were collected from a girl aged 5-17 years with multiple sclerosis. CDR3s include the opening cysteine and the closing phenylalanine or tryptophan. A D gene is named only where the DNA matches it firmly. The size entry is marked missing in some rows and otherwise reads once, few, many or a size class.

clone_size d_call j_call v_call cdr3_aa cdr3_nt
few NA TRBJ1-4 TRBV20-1 CSVGRGPLDNEKLFF TGCAGTGTAGGCCGAGGGCCGCTGGATAATGAAAAACTGTTTTTT
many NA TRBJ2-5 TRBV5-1 CASSLGSGFIGETQYF TGCGCCAGCAGCTTGGGGTCAGGGTTCATAGGCGAGACCCAGTACTTC
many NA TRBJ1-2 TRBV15 CATSRSGRESGYGYTF TGTGCCACCAGCAGAAGCGGCAGGGAGAGTGGCTATGGCTACACCTTC
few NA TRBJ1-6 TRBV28 CASNNGGTRSPLHF TGTGCCAGCAATAACGGGGGAACACGCTCACCCCTCCACTTT
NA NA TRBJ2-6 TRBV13 CASSYTGNGANVLTF TGTGCCAGCAGCTATACAGGAAACGGGGCCAACGTCCTGACTTTC
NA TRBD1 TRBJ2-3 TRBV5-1 CASRQGARTDTQYF TGCGCCAGCCGACAGGGGGCGAGAACAGATACGCAGTATTTT
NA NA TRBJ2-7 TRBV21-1 CASRRGRGIPSYEQYF TGTGCCAGCAGACGGGGTAGGGGGATCCCCTCCTACGAGCAGTACTTC
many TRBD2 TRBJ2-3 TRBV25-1 CASSALGAGLSTDTQYF TGTGCCAGCAGCGCCCTCGGTGCGGGACTATCCACAGATACGCAGTATTTT
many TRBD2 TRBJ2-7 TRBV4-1 CASSQDLAGGLTYEQYF TGCGCCAGCAGCCAAGATTTAGCGGGGGGCCTCACCTACGAGCAGTACTTC
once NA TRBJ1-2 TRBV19 CARTRGQNYGYTF TGTGCCCGAACGCGCGGGCAGAACTATGGCTACACCTTC
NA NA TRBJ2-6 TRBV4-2 CASSPLSSSGANVLTF TGTGCCAGCAGCCCCCTCTCGAGCTCTGGGGCCAACGTCCTGACTTTC
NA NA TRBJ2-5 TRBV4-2 CASSERVPPGASQYF TGTGCCAGCAGCGAGAGGGTACCCCCAGGAGCATCCCAGTACTTC
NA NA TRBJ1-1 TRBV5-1 CASSRGSGVTLTMNTEAFF TGCGCCAGCAGCAGGGGGTCCGGGGTAACCCTTACCATGAACACTGAAGCTTTCTTT
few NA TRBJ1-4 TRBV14 CASSQRLQVATNEKLFF TGTGCCAGCAGCCAGAGACTACAGGTCGCAACTAATGAAAAACTGTTTTTT
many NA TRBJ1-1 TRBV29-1 CSVEVQGNTEAFF TGCAGCGTTGAAGTTCAGGGGAACACTGAAGCTTTCTTT
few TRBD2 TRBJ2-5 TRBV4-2 CASSQATSDKETQYF TGTGCCAGCAGCCAAGCTACTAGCGACAAAGAGACCCAGTACTTC
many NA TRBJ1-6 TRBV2 CASNREAGNSPLHF TGTGCCAGCAACCGCGAGGCGGGGAATTCACCCCTCCACTTT
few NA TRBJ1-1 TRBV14 CASSQGFDSRLNTEAFF TGTGCCAGCAGCCAAGGTTTCGACAGTCGATTGAACACTGAAGCTTTCTTT
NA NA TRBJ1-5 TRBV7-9 CASSFDNQPQHF TGTGCCAGCAGCTTTGATAATCAGCCCCAGCATTTT
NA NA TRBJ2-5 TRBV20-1 CSATQGAGGSGETQYF TGCAGTGCTACCCAGGGGGCGGGGGGAAGTGGGGAGACCCAGTACTTC
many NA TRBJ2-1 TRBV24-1 CATSDLGRLALEEQFF TGTGCCACCAGTGATTTGGGGCGCCTAGCCCTGGAGGAGCAGTTCTTC
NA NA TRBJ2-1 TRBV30 CAWSFEGMGEQFF TGTGCCTGGAGTTTTGAGGGGATGGGTGAGCAGTTCTTC
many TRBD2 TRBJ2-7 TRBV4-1 CASSQREDSYEQYF TGCGCCAGCAGCCAGCGGGAGGACTCCTACGAGCAGTACTTC
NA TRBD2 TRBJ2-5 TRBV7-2 CASSLWASGGSSETQYF TGTGCCAGCAGCTTATGGGCTAGCGGGGGGAGTTCGGAGACCCAGTACTTC
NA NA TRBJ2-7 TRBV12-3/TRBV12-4 CASSLPQGGVFYEQYF TGTGCCAGCAGCTTGCCCCAGGGTGGGGTCTTCTACGAGCAGTACTTC
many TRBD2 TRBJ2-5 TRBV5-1 CASSFGSGRETQYF TGCGCCAGCAGCTTCGGTAGCGGGAGGGAGACCCAGTACTTC
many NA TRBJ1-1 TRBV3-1 CASSQETGNTEAFF TGTGCCAGCAGCCAAGAGACAGGGAACACTGAAGCTTTCTTT
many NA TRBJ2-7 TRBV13 CASSRLGDEQYF TGTGCCAGCAGCCGGCTGGGGGACGAGCAGTACTTC
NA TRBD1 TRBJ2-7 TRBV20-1 CSAKGQYEQYF TGCAGTGCAAAGGGACAGTACGAGCAGTACTTC
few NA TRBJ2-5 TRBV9 CASSVETTPGETQYF TGTGCCAGCAGCGTAGAGACTACCCCGGGAGAGACCCAGTACTTC
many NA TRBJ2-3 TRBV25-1 CASSEQRTWGDTDTQYF TGTGCCAGCAGTGAACAGAGGACGTGGGGGGACACAGATACGCAGTATTTT
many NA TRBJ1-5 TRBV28 CASSLRTPSNQPQHF TGTGCCAGCAGTTTAAGGACACCTAGCAATCAGCCCCAGCATTTT
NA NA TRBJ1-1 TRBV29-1 CSVDSQGRGGAFF TGCAGCGTAGATTCTCAGGGGCGCGGAGGGGCTTTCTTT
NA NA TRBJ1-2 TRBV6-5 CDDRTYGYTF TGTGACGACAGAACCTATGGCTACACCTTC
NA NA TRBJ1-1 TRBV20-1 CSAREAGVTEAFF TGCAGTGCTAGGGAGGCAGGGGTTACTGAAGCTTTCTTT
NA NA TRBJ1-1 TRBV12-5 CASGLGDIPWGAFF TGTGCTAGTGGTTTGGGCGACATCCCTTGGGGAGCTTTCTTT
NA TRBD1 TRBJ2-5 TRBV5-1 CASSPTGGEAETQYF TGCGCCAGCAGTCCGACAGGGGGCGAGGCAGAGACCCAGTACTTC
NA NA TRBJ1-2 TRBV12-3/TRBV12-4 CASRSPNYGYTF TGTGCCAGTAGATCCCCAAACTATGGCTACACCTTC
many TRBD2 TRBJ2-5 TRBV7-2 CASSPGGTQYF TGTGCCAGCAGCCCGGGGGGGACCCAGTACTTC
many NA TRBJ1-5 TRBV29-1 CSVLVSGGNQPQHF TGCAGCGTTTTAGTCTCAGGTGGCAATCAGCCCCAGCATTTT